This T cell receptor (beta chain) came from a study of OX40 agonist ivuxolimab in advanced cancers. Clones were sequenced by immunoSEQ multiplex PCR, and TCRdb holds only the in-frame ones, with some missing. The data show about 75,000 clones, about 85% seen once. This sequence was found in an adult with an advanced solid tumor such as melanoma, head and neck, liver or kidney cancer. The sample consisted of CD4+ or CD8+ T cells sorted from blood, taken in a trial of the OX40 agonist ivuxolimab.

The CDR3: CAITGGHGNTIYF. The CDR3 nucleotides read TGTGCCATCACCGGGGGGCATGGAAACACCATATATTTT. This rearrangement joins TRBV10-3 to TRBJ1-3; D is perhaps TRBD1 (6 bases). V shed 7 bases and J shed 3 bases, with 10 bases lying between them. Germline lookup yields CDR1 ENHRY and CDR2 SYGVKD. The CDR3 has 13 residues.